In this sample, the clone carrying this TCR beta chain turned up many times. Its antigen remains unidentified. TCRdb redid the calling of the reads with MiXCR, one entry per CDR3 protein. The sample lists about 530,000 distinct CDR3 sequences; 26% were seen once. These data belong to a study of T cell repertoires in cytomegalovirus infection. Study results and caveats: Using cumulative public TCR beta family frequency, the authors identified those who carried CMV together with the relevant HLA.

The receptor was isolated from a human donor in good health (CMV status not recorded). Some clones in this sample may be carry-over from other donors' samples. Source material: PBMCs.

CDR3 amino acids: CASSLRTRPDTQYF. CDR3 DNA: TGTGCCAGCAGCCTTCGGACAAGACCAGATACGCAGTATTTT. The rearrangement joins TRBV6-2 or TRBV6-3 to TRBJ2-3, with D tentatively TRBD1 (5 bases). The CDR3 length is 14 residues. CDR1 is MNHEY, CDR2 SVGEGT, per germline. The V end was cut by 6 bases, the J end by 4 bases, with 14 bases between.